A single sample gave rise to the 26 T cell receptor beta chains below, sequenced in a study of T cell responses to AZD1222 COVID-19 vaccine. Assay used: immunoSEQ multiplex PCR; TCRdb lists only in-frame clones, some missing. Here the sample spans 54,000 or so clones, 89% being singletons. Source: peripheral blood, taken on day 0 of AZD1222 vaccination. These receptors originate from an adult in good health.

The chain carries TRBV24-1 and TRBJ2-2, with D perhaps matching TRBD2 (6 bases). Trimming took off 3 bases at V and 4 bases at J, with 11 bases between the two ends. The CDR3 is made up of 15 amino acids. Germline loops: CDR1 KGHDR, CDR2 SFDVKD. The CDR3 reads CATSDAGRFTGELFF. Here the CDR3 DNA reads TGTGCCACCAGTGATGCAGGGAGGTTCACCGGGGAGCTGTTTTTT.

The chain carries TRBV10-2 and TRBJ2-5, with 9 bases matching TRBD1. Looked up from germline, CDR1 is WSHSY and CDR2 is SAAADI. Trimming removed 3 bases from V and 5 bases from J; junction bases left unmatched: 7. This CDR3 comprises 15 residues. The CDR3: CASSDPGQGKETQYF. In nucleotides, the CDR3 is TGCGCCAGCAGTGACCCGGGACAGGGCAAGGAGACCCAGTACTTC.

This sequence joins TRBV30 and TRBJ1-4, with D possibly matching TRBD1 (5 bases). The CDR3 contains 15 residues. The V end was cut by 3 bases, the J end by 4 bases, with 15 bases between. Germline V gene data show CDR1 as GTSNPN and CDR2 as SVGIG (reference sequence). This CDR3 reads CAWSYPGRGNEKLFF. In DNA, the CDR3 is TGTGCCTGGAGCTACCCGGGACGGGGTAATGAAAAACTGTTTTTT.

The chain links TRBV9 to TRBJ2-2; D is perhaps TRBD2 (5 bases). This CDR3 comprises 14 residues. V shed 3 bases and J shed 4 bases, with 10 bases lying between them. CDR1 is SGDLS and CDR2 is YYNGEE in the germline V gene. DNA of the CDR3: TGTGCCAGCAGCGCGTTCGGAGGCACCGGGGAGCTGTTTTTT. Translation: CASSAFGGTGELFF. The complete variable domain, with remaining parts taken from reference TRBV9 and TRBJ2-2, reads DSGVTQTPKHLITATGQRVTLRCSPRSGDLSVYWYQQSLDQGLQFLIQYYNGEERAKGNILERFSAQQFPDLHSELNLSSLELGDSALYFCASSAFGGTGELFFGEGSRLTVL.

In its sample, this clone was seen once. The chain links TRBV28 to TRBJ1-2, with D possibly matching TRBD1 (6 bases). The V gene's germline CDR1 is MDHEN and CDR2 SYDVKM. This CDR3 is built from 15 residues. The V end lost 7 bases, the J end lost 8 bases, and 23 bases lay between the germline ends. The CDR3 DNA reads TGTGCCAGCAACCTCGGCTGGGGGGGCGTTTTAGGCTACACCTTC. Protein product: CASNLGWGGVLGYTF.

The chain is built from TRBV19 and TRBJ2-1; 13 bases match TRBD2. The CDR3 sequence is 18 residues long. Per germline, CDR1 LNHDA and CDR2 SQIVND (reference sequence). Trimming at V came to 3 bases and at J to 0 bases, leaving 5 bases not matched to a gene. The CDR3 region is CASSIGLAGAYSYNEQFF. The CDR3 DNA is TGTGCCAGTAGTATCGGACTAGCGGGAGCATACTCCTACAATGAGCAGTTCTTC.

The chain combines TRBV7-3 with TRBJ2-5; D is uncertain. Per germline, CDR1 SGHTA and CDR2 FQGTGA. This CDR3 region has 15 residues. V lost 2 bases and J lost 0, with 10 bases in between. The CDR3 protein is CASSLHAADQETQYF. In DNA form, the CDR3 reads TGTGCCAGCAGCTTACATGCTGCGGACCAAGAGACCCAGTACTTC.

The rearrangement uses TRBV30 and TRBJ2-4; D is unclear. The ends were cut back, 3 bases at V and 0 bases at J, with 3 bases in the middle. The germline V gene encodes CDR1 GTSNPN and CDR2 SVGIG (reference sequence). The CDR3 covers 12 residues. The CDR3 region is CAWSLAKNIQYF. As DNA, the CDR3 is TGTGCCTGGAGCTTAGCCAAAAACATTCAGTACTTC.

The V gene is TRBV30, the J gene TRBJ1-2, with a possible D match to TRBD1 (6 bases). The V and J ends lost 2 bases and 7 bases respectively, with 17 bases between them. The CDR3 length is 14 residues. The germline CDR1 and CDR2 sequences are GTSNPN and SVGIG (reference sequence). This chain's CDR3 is CAWSSPQGSVGYTF. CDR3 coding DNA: TGTGCCTGGAGTAGCCCCCAGGGGTCGGTTGGCTACACCTTC.

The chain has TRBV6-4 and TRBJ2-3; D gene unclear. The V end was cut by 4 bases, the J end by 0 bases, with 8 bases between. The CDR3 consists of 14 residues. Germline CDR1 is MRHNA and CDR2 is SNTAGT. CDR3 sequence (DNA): TGTGCCAGCAGTGGGGGTGCTAGCACAGATACGCAGTATTTT. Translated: CASSGGASTDTQYF.

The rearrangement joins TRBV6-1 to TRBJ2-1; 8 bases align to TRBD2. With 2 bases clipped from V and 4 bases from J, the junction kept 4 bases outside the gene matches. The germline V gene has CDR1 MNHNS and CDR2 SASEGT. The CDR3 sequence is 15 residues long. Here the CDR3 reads CASSELGGRYNEQFF. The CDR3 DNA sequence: TGTGCCAGCAGTGAACTGGGCGGGAGGTACAATGAGCAGTTCTTC.

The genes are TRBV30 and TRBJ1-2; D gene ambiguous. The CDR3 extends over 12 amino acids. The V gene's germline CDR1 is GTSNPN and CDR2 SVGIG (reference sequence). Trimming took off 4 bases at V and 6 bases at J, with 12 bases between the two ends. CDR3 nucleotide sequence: TGTGCCTGGACCTCATTAGGGAATGGCTACACCTTC. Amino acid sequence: CAWTSLGNGYTF.

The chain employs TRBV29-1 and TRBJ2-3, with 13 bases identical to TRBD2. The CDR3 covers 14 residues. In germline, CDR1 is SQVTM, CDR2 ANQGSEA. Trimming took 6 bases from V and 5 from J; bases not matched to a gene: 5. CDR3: CSVGTSGIKDTQYF. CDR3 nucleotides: TGCAGCGTGGGGACTAGCGGGATCAAAGATACGCAGTATTTT.

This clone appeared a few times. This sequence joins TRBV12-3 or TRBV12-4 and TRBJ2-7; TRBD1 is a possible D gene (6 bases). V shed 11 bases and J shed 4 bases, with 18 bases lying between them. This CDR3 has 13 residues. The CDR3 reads CASTGQGTYEQYF. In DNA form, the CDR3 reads TGTGCCTCCACAGGGCAGGGGACATACGAGCAGTACTTC.

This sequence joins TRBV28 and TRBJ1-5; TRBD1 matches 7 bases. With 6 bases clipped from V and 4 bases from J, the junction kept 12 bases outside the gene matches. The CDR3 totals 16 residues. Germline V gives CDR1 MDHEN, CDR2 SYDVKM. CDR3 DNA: TGTGCCAGCAGACCCACCGGGACAGCCTCAAATCAGCCCCAGCATTTT. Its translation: CASRPTGTASNQPQHF. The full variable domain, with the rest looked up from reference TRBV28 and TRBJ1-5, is DVKVTQSSRYLVKRTGEKVFLECVQDMDHENMFWYRQDPGLGLRLIYFSYDVKMKEKGDIPEGYSVSREKKERFSLILESASTNQTSMYLCASRPTGTASNQPQHFGDGTRLSIL.

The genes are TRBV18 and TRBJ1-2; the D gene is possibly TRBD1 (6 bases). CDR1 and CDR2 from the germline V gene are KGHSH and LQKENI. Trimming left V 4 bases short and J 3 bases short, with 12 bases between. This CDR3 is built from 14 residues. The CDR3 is CASSLYRADYGYTF. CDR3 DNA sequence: TGTGCCAGCTCACTGTACAGGGCGGACTATGGCTACACCTTC.

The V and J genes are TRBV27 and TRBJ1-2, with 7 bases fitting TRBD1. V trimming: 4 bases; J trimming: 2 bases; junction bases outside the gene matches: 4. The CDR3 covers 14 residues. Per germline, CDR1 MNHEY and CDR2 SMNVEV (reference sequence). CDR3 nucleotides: TGTGCCAGCAGTTCTTGGGGACAGAACTATGGCTACACCTTC. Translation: CASSSWGQNYGYTF.

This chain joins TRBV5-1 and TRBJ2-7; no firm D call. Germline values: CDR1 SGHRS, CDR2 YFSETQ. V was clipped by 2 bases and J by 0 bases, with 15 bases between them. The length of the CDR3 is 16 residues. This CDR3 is CASSFDVGLGSYEQYF. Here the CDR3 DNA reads TGCGCCAGCAGCTTTGACGTTGGCCTCGGCTCCTACGAGCAGTACTTC. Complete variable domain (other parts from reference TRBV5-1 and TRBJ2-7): KAGVTQTPRYLIKTRGQQVTLSCSPISGHRSVSWYQQTPGQGLQFLFEYFSETQRNKGNFPGRFSGRQFSNSRSEMNVSTLELGDSALYLCASSFDVGLGSYEQYFGPGTRLTVT.

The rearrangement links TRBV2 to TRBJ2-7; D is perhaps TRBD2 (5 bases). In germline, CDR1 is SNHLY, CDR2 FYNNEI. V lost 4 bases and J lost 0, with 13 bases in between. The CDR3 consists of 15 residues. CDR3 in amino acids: CASSGLVGSSYEQYF. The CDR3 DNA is TGTGCCAGCAGTGGGTTGGTGGGGAGCTCCTACGAGCAGTACTTC.

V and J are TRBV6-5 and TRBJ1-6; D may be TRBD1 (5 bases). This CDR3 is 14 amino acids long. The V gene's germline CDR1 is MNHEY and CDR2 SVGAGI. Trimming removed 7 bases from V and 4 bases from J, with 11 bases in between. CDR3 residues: CASTQQGYNSPLHF. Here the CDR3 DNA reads TGTGCCAGCACTCAGCAGGGTTATAATTCACCCCTCCACTTT.

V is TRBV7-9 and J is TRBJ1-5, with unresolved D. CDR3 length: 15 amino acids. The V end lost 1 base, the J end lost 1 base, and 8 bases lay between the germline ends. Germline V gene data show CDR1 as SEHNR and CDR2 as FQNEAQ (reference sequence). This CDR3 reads CASSLGGWSNQPQHF. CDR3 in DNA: TGTGCCAGCAGCTTAGGTGGTTGGAGCAATCAGCCCCAGCATTTT.

CDR3 loop: CSVEFLYGYTF. In DNA, the CDR3 is TGCAGCGTTGAGTTTCTCTATGGCTACACCTTC. The chain has TRBV29-1 and TRBJ1-2; D gene uncertain. Germline V gene data show CDR1 as SQVTM and CDR2 as ANQGSEA. Trimming left V 3 bases short and J 4 bases short, with 6 bases between. This CDR3 is built from 11 residues.

The CDR3 reads CASSQRGQGSNTGELFF. In nucleotides, the CDR3 is TGTGCCAGCAGCCAACGGGGACAGGGATCAAACACCGGGGAGCTGTTTTTT. The J gene is TRBJ2-2, the V gene TRBV4-2; TRBD1 matches 9 bases. CDR3 length equals 17 residues. The trim removed 2 bases at V and 2 bases at J, leaving 6 bases unmatched. The germline gives CDR1 LGHNA, CDR2 YNFKEQ.

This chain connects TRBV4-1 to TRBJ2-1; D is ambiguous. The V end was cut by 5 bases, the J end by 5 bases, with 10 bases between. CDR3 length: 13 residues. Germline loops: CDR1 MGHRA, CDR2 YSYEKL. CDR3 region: CASSTIGDNEQFF. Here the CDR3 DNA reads TGCGCCAGCAGCACAATTGGGGACAATGAGCAGTTCTTC.

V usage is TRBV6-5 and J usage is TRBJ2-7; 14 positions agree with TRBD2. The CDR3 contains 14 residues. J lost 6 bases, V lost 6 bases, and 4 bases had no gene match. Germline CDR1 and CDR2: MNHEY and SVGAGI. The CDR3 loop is CASRGTSGSTEQYF. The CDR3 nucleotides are TGTGCCAGCAGAGGGACTAGCGGGAGTACCGAGCAGTACTTC.

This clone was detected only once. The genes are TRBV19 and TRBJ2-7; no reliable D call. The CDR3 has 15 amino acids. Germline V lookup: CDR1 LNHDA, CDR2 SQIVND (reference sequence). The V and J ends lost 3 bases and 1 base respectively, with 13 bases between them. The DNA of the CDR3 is TGTGCCAGTAGTATGGCTTCAGTGGGGTCCTACGAGCAGTACTTC. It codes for CASSMASVGSYEQYF.